This TCR beta chain comes out of a study of shared clonotypes between healthy human individuals. The data were produced by immunoSEQ multiplex PCR, yet TCRdb's version contains in-frame clones alone and is incomplete. The sample yields about 1 million clones, roughly 70% seen once. Trimming cost V 3 bases and J 6 bases; bases outside gene matches: 16. Germline V gene lookup returns CDR1 GTSNPN and CDR2 SVGIG (reference sequence). The CDR3 extends over 17 amino acids. The TCR sequence derives from a man in his late teens or twenties in good health. The V gene is TRBV30, the J gene TRBJ2-2; 7 bases align to TRBD1. Source material: memory CD4+ T cells sorted from blood. Regarding subset: CD45RA-negative fraction. CDR3 residues: CAWSDQITNRGAGELFF. In nucleotides, the CDR3 is TGTGCCTGGAGCGATCAAATTACCAACAGGGGCGCCGGGGAGCTGTTTTTT.